Presented here are 14 T cell receptor beta chains from one specimen sequenced in a study of T cell repertoires in cytomegalovirus infection. These receptors' antigens are unknown. TCRdb analysed the reads with MiXCR anew, one entry per CDR3 protein. Of around 900,000 distinct CDR3 sequences listed, around 31% were seen once; the top ten hold more than 13%. The specimen was cultured CD8+ T cells from PBMCs, collected from culture after CMV antigen stimulation. All receptors come from a human donor in good health (CMV status not recorded). Some clones in this sample may be carry-over from other donors' samples.

The chain uses TRBV7-9 and TRBJ2-2; no clear D. Germline V gives CDR1 SEHNR, CDR2 FQNEAQ (reference sequence). Trimming removed 3 bases from V and 6 bases from J, with 5 bases in between. This CDR3 spans 12 amino acids. CDR3 loop: CASSFPPGELFF. CDR3 DNA sequence: TGTGCCAGCAGCTTCCCACCCGGGGAGCTGTTTTTT.

The chain is built from TRBV6-1 and TRBJ1-2, with TRBD1 as a possible D gene (6 bases). Germline V gene lookup returns CDR1 MNHNS and CDR2 SASEGT. Trimming pared 7 bases from V and 0 bases from J, leaving 15 bases between. CDR3 size: 15 residues. The CDR3 coding sequence is TGTGCCAGCACCCCAGCCGGGACACCTAACTATGGCTACACCTTC. This codes for CASTPAGTPNYGYTF.

The chain links TRBV12-3 or TRBV12-4 to TRBJ2-5, with TRBD1 matching over 7 bases. The V and J ends lost 3 bases and 2 bases, in that order; junction bases with no gene match: 12. This CDR3 contains 17 residues. Here the CDR3 reads CASSFRAAGTAQETQYF. The CDR3 nucleotides are TGTGCCAGCAGTTTCAGGGCCGCCGGGACAGCACAAGAGACCCAGTACTTC.

The V call is TRBV12-3 or TRBV12-4, the J call TRBJ2-1; weak D call: TRBD1 (6 bases). CDR3 length equals 12 residues. V dropped 4 bases and J dropped 14 bases, with 15 bases sitting between them. The CDR3 spells CASSSLGQIEFF. The DNA for the CDR3 is TGTGCCAGCAGTTCCCTTGGACAGATTGAGTTCTTC.

This clonotype was found a few times. The chain links TRBV6-2 or TRBV6-3 to TRBJ2-1; D gene uncertain. The germline V gene has CDR1 MNHEY and CDR2 SVGEGT. Trimming stripped 5 bases from V and 7 bases from J, with 6 bases between. This CDR3 contains 11 residues. DNA of the CDR3: TGTGCCAGCAGTGCGGAGAATGAGCAGTTCTTC. Amino acids: CASSAENEQFF.

This clonotype has a count of ten or more. The genes are TRBV2 and TRBJ1-4; D is uncertain. V lost 7 bases to trimming and J lost 6 bases, with 15 bases between them. The germline CDR1 and CDR2 sequences are SNHLY and FYNNEI. The CDR3 consists of 14 residues. The CDR3 sequence is CASNREVPDEKLFF. CDR3 nucleotide sequence: TGTGCCAGCAATAGAGAGGTACCCGATGAAAAACTGTTTTTT.

The chain has TRBV18 and TRBJ2-1; perhaps D is TRBD1 or TRBD2 (5 bases each). The CDR3 covers 15 residues. Germline assignment: CDR1 KGHSH and CDR2 LQKENI. Trimming stripped 2 bases from V and 2 bases from J, with 10 bases between. DNA of the CDR3: TGTGCCAGCTCACCAGAACAGGAGGCCTACAATGAGCAGTTCTTC. Translated: CASSPEQEAYNEQFF.

This clonotype was seen a handful of times. This chain links TRBV6-1 with TRBJ2-7, with no clear D. V lost 3 bases, J lost 3 bases, and 9 bases lay in between. This CDR3 is built from 13 residues. Germline V gives CDR1 MNHNS, CDR2 SASEGT. The CDR3 here is CASSDWAGYEQYV. The CDR3 DNA reads TGTGCCAGCAGTGATTGGGCAGGCTACGAGCAGTACGTC.

The chain combines TRBV4-3 with TRBJ2-1; the D gene could be TRBD1 or TRBD2 (5 bases each). The CDR3 is 18 amino acids. The germline V gene has CDR1 LGHNA and CDR2 YSLEER. Trimming cost V 0 bases and J 5 bases, with 20 bases left between them. The CDR3 nucleotides read TGCGCCAGCAGCCAAGATTCGGGGCCTAGCCGGCACCACAATGAGCAGTTCTTC. Translating gives CASSQDSGPSRHHNEQFF.

This chain connects TRBV29-1 to TRBJ1-2; D unresolved. V lost 0 bases and J 6 bases, leaving 5 bases between the germline ends. CDR1 is SQVTM, CDR2 ANQGSEA, per germline. The CDR3 runs 11 residues. The CDR3 bases are TGCAGCGTTGAAGAGACGCATGGCTACACCTTC. Its protein is CSVEETHGYTF. The variable domain in full, completed from reference TRBV29-1 and TRBJ1-2, reads SAVISQKPSRDICQRGTSLTIQCQVDSQVTMMFWYRQQPGQSLTLIATANQGSEATYESGFVIDKFPISRPNLTFSTLTVSNMSPEDSSIYLCSVEETHGYTFGSGTRLTVV.

The table lists this clonotype with a few counts. The chain is built from TRBV2 and TRBJ2-7; 7 bases are a match to TRBD1. The CDR3 covers 15 residues. J was trimmed by 4 bases and V by 8 bases; bases with no gene match: 14. Germline loops: CDR1 SNHLY, CDR2 FYNNEI. CDR3 bases: TGTGCCAGCTCCGGAACCCCGGGACAGATTTACGAGCAGTACTTC. Translating gives CASSGTPGQIYEQYF.

The rearrangement joins TRBV6-5 to TRBJ1-1; 8 bases line up with TRBD1. Germline loops: CDR1 MNHEY, CDR2 SVGAGI. This CDR3 has 17 amino acids. Unmatched junction bases numbered 17, after V lost 6 bases and J lost 5 bases. The CDR3 sequence is CASSLTTGDGPKTEAFF. In nucleotides, the CDR3 is TGTGCCAGCAGCCTAACGACAGGGGACGGTCCAAAAACTGAAGCTTTCTTT.

The J gene is TRBJ1-5, the V gene TRBV5-1, with 8 bases lining up with TRBD1. Germline assignment: CDR1 SGHRS and CDR2 YFSETQ. V gave up 3 bases and J gave up 0 bases; unmatched junction bases: 8. The CDR3 spans 17 residues. The CDR3 coding sequence is TGCGCCAGCAGCTGGCGGACAGGGAACTATAGCAATCAGCCCCAGCATTTT. Its protein product is CASSWRTGNYSNQPQHF.

This chain uses TRBV12-3 or TRBV12-4 with TRBJ2-3; TRBD2 matches at 8 bases. The CDR3 consists of 14 residues. The junction had 7 bases not matched to a gene; V was cut back by 10 bases and J by 1 base. CDR3 protein: CANAGGARTDTQYF. CDR3 nucleotides: TGTGCCAATGCCGGGGGGGCTCGCACAGATACGCAGTATTTT.